A single sample is the source of the 5 T cell receptor beta chains below, sequenced in a study of spatial heterogeneity in lung cancer. TCRdb called the 5' RACE reads again in MiXCR, with one record for every CDR3 protein. The sample yields approximately 2,800 distinct CDR3 sequences, around 2.9% seen once. Time point specified: sample taken at primary tumor resection. Material: normal lung tissue next to the tumor, obtained at surgery. Every receptor here comes from a male donor with early-stage non-small cell lung cancer.

Judged by abundance, this clonotype is medium-sized. The chain is built from TRBV3-1 and TRBJ1-1; D is undetermined. Germline V gene data show CDR1 as LGHDT and CDR2 as YNNKEL (reference sequence). V gave up 0 bases and J gave up 1 base, with 3 bases separating them. The CDR3 is 13 amino acids. CDR3 sequence (DNA): TGTGCCAGCAGCCAAGATGGGAACACTGAAGCTTTCTTT. Residues: CASSQDGNTEAFF.

CDR3 in DNA: TGCAGTGCTAGCCCCGCCGGGCTAGCGGGAGTAGATACGCAGTATTTT. This gives the protein CSASPAGLAGVDTQYF. The gene calls are TRBV20-1 and TRBJ2-3, with 10 bases aligning to TRBD2. After removal of 3 bases from V and 5 bases from J, the junction contained 11 bases not matched to a gene. Germline CDR1 DFQATT, CDR2 SNEGSKA (reference sequence). This CDR3 is 16 amino acids long.

Within the sample, this clonotype is medium-sized. This rearrangement joins TRBV7-9 to TRBJ1-5; a weak D match, TRBD1 (5 bases). From germline, CDR1 is SEHNR and CDR2 FQNEAQ (reference sequence). This CDR3 is built from 14 residues. The V gene lost 6 bases and the J gene lost 7 bases, with 16 bases spanning the gap. The CDR3 sequence: CASSLSRAGQPQHF. In DNA form, the CDR3 reads TGTGCCAGCAGTCTAAGCAGGGCCGGACAGCCCCAGCATTTT. Variable domain in full (rest from reference TRBV7-9 and TRBJ1-5): DTGVSQNPRHKITKRGQNVTFRCDPISEHNRLYWYRQTLGQGPEFLTYFQNEAQLEKSRLLSDRFSAERPKGSFSTLEIQRTEQGDSAMYLCASSLSRAGQPQHFGDGTRLSIL.

This clonotype was counted at least ten times. The chain combines TRBV7-2 with TRBJ2-2, with 9 bases lining up with TRBD2. The V gene's germline CDR1 is SGHTA and CDR2 FQGNSA. The V segment lost 2 bases and the J segment 2 bases; nucleotides outside the gene matches: 3. The length of the CDR3 is 16 residues. CDR3 in DNA: TGTGCCAGCAGCTTAAATAGCGGGGGCAACACCGGGGAGCTGTTTTTT. The encoded protein is CASSLNSGGNTGELFF. The variable domain in full, completed from reference TRBV7-2 and TRBJ2-2, reads GAGVSQSPSNKVTEKGKDVELRCDPISGHTALYWYRQSLGQGLEFLIYFQGNSAPDKSGLPSDRFSAERTGGSVSTLTIQRTQQEDSAVYLCASSLNSGGNTGELFFGEGSRLTVL.

In its sample, this clonotype ranks as medium-sized (0.01 to 0.1%). J is TRBJ2-5 and V is TRBV4-2; TRBD1 or TRBD2 may be the D gene (6 bases each). V was trimmed by 2 bases and J by 5 bases, leaving 24 bases between them. Germline V lookup: CDR1 LGHNA, CDR2 YNFKEQ. This CDR3 is built from 18 residues. DNA for the CDR3: TGTGCCAGCAGCCAAAGGGGGGCCTTAGGAGGGCCGTTGGAGACCCAGTACTTC. This translates into CASSQRGALGGPLETQYF.